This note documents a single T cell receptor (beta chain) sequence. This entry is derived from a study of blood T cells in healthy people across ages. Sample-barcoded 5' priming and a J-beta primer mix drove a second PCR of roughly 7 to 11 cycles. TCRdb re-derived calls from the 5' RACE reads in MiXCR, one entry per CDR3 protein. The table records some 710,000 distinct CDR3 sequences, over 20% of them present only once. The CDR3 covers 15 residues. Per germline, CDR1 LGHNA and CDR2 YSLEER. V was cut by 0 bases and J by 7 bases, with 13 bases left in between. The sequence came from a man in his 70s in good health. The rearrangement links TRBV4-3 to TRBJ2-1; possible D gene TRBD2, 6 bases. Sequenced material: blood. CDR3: CASSQDRRENNEQFF. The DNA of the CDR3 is TGCGCCAGCAGCCAAGATAGGAGGGAGAATAATGAGCAGTTCTTC.